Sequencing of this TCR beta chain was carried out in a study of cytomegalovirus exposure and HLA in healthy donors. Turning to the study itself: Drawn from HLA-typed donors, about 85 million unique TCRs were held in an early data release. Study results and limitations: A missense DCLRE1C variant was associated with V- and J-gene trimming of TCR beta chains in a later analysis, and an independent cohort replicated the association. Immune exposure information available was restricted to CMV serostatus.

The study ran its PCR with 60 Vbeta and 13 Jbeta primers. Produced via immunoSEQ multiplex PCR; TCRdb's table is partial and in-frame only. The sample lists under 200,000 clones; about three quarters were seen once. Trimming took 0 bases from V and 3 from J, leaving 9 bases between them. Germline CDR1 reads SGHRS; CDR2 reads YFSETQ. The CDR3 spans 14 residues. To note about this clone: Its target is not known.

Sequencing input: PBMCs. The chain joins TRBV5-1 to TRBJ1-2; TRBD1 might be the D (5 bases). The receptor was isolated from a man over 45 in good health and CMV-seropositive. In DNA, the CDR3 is TGCGCCAGCAGCTTGGCAGGGTACGACTATGGCTACACCTTC. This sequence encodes CASSLAGYDYGYTF. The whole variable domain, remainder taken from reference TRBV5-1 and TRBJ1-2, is KAGVTQTPRYLIKTRGQQVTLSCSPISGHRSVSWYQQTPGQGLQFLFEYFSETQRNKGNFPGRFSGRQFSNSRSEMNVSTLELGDSALYLCASSLAGYDYGYTFGSGTRLTVV.